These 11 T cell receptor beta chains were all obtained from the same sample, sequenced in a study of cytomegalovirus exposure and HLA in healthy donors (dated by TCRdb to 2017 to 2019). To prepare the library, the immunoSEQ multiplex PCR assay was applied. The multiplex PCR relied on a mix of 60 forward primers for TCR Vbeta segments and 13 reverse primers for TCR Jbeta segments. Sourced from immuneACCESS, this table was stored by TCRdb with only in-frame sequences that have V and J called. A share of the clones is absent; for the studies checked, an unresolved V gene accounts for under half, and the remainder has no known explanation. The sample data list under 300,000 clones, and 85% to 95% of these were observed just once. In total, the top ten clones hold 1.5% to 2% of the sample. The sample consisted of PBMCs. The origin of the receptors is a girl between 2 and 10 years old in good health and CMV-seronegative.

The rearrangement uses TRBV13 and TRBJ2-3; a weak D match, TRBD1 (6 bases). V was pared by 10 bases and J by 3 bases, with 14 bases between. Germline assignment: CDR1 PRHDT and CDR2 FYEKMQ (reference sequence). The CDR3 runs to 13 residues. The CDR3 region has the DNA TGTGCCACCGGGACAACCTATACAGATACGCAGTATTTT. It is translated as CATGTTYTDTQYF.

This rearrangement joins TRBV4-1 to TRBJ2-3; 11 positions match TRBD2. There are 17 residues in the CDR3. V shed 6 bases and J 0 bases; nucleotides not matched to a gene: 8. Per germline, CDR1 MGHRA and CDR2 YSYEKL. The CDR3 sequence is CASRRTSGGPSTDTQYF. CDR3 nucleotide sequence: TGCGCCAGCAGACGAACTAGCGGGGGCCCTAGCACAGATACGCAGTATTTT.

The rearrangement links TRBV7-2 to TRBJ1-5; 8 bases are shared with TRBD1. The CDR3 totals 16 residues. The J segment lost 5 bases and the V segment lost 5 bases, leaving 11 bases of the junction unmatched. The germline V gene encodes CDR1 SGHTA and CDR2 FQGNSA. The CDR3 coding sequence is TGTGCCAGCAGCCCCGGGGGTTCGGGACAGGATCAGCCCCAGCATTTT. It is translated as CASSPGGSGQDQPQHF.

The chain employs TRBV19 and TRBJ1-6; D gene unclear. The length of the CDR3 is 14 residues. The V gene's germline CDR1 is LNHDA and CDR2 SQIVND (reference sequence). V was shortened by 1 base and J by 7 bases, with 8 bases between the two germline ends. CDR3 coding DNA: TGTGCCAGTAGTATAGGTGAAGAGAATTCACCCCTCCACTTT. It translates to CASSIGEENSPLHF.

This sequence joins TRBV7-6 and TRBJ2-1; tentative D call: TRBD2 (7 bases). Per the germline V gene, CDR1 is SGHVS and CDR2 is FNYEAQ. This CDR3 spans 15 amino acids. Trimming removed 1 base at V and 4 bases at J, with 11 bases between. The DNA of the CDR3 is TGTGCCAGCAGCTTAGGAGGGGGGGCGTACAATGAGCAGTTCTTC. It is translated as CASSLGGGAYNEQFF.

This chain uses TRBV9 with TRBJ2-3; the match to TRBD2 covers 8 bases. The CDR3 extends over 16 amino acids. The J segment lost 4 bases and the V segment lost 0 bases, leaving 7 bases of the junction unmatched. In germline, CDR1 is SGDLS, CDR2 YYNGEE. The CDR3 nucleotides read TGTGCCAGCAGCGTAGGCGGCGGGGGGAGCGCAGATACGCAGTATTTT. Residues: CASSVGGGGSADTQYF.

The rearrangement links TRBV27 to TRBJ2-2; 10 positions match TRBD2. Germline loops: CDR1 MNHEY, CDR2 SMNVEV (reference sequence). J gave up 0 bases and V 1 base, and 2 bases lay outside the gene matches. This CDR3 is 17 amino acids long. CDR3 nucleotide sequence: TGTGCCAGCAGTTTATATGGACTAGCGGCGAACACCGGGGAGCTGTTTTTT. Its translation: CASSLYGLAANTGELFF.

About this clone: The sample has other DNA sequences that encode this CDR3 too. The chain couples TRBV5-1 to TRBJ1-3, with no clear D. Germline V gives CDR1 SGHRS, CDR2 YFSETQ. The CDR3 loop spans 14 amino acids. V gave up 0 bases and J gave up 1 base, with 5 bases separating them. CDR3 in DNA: TGCGCCAGCAGCTTGGGCGGGTCTGGAAACACCATATATTTT. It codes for CASSLGGSGNTIYF.

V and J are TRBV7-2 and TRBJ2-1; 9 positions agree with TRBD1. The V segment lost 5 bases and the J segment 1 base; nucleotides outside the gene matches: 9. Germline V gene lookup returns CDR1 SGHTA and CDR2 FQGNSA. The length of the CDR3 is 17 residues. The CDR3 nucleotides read TGTGCCAGCAGCAAAGCCCCGGGACAGGGTTCCTACAATGAGCAGTTCTTC. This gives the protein CASSKAPGQGSYNEQFF. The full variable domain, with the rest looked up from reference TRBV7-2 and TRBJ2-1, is GAGVSQSPSNKVTEKGKDVELRCDPISGHTALYWYRQSLGQGLEFLIYFQGNSAPDKSGLPSDRFSAERTGGSVSTLTIQRTQQEDSAVYLCASSKAPGQGSYNEQFFGPGTRLTVL.

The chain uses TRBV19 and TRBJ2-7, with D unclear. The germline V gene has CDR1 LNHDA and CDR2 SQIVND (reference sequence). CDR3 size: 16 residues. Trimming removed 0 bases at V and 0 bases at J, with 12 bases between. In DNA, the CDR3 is TGTGCCAGTAGTATAGATCTGGGCAGTCTCTCCTACGAGCAGTACTTC. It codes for CASSIDLGSLSYEQYF.

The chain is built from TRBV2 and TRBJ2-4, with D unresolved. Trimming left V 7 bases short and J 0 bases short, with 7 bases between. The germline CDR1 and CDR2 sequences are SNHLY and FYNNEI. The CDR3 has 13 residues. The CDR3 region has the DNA TGTGCCAGCACATACTTAGCCAAAAACATTCAGTACTTC. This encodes CASTYLAKNIQYF.